This T cell receptor beta chain was sequenced for a study of response to subunit inactivated influenza vaccine. Notes on the study in general: New T cells are recruited in small numbers by each seasonal influenza vaccination, according to the authors' suggestion.

One entry per CDR3 protein results from TCRdb running MiXCR on the RT-PCR reads. The data hold about 650,000 distinct CDR3 sequences, with around 15% observed a single time. The CDR3 loop spans 17 amino acids. Germline CDR1 reads MRHNA; CDR2 reads SNTAGT. Losses at the gene ends were 6 bases for V and 8 bases for J; bases not matched to a gene: 13. Only a few counts were recorded for this clonotype. Antigen specificity is unknown. The sequencing used PBMCs from blood, collected roughly 15 days before vaccination. The TCR was taken from a man aged 50-60 years who received an inactivated influenza vaccine. The chain combines TRBV6-4 with TRBJ2-1, with 13 bases aligning to TRBD2. The DNA for the CDR3 is TGTGCCAGCAGCCCTACTAGCGGGAGGGCCAGTATGGATGAGCAGTTCTTC. Its translation: CASSPTSGRASMDEQFF.